What follows is one T cell receptor beta chain and its context. The assay was immunoSEQ multiplex PCR, and TCRdb's table has in-frame clones only and misses some. Of roughly 9,700 clones in the sample, 81% are singletons; the top ten hold around 20%. These data are taken from a study of somatic mutations in cytotoxic T cells in rheumatoid arthritis. Germline V gene data show CDR1 as MNHNS and CDR2 as SASEGT. Trimming removed 5 bases from V and 11 bases from J; junction bases left unmatched: 6. This CDR3 spans 12 amino acids. The specimen sequenced was CD8+ T cells sorted from blood. The sequence was collected from a woman aged 50 to 60 in good health. The rearrangement links TRBV6-1 to TRBJ2-7; 10 bases fit TRBD1. The CDR3 coding sequence is TGTGCCAGCAGTCAGGACAGGGGGACGGAGTACTTC. It codes for CASSQDRGTEYF.